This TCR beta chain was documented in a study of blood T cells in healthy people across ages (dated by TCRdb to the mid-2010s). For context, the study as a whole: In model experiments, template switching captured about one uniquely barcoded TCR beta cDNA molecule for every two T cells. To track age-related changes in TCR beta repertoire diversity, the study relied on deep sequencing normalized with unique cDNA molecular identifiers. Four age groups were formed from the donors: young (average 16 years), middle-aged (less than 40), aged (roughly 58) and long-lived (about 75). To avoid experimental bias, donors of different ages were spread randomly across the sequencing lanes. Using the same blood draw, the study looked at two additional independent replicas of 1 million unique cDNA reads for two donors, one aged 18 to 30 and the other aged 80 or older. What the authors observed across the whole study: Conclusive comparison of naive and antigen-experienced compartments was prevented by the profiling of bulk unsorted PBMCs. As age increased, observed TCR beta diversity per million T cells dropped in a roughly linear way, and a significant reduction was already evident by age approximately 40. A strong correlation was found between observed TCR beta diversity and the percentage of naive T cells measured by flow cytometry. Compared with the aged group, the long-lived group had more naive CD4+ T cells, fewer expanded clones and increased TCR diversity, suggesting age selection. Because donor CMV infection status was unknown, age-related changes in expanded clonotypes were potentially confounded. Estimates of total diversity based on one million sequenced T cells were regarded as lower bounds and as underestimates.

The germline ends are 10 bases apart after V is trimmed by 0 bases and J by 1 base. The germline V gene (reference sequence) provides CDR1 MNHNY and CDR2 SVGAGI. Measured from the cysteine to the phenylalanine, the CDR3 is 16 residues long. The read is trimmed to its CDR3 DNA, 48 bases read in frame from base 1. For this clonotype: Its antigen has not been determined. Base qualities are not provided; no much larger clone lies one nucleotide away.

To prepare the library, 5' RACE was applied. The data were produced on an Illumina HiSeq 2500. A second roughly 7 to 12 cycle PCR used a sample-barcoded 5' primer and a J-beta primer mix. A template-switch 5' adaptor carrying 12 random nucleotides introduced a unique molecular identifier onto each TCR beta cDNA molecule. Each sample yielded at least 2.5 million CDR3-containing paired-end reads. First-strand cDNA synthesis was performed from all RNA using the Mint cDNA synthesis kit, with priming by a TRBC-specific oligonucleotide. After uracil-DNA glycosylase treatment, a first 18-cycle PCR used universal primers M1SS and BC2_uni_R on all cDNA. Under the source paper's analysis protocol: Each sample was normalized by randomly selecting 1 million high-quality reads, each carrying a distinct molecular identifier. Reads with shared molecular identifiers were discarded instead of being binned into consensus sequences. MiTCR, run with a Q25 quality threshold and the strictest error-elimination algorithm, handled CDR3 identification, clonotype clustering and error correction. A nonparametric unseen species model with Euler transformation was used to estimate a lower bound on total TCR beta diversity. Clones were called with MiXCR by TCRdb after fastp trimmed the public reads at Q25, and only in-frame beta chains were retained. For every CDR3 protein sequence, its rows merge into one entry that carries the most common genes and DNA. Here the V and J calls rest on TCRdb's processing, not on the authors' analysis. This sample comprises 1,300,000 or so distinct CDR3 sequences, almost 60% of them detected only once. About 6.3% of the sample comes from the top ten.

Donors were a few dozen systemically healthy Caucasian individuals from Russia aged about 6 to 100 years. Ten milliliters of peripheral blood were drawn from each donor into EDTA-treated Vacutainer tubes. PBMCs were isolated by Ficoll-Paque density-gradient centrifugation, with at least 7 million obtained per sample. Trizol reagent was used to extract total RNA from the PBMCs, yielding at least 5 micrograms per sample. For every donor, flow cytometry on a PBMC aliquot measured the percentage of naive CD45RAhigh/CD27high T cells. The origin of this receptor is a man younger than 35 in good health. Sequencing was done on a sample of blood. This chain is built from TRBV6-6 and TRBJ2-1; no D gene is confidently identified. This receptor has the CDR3 CASSYSSRQSYNEQFF. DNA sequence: TGTGCCAGCAGTTACTCCTCTCGACAATCCTACAATGAGCAGTTCTTC.